This T cell receptor beta chain was sequenced in a study of OX40 agonist ivuxolimab in advanced cancers. Overall study: Those enrolled were 70% to 85% male, with a mean age of around 60 years and ages from about 20 to 85.

In the case of this clone: Other DNA sequences within the sample encode an identical CDR3.

Some clones are missing from TCRdb's copy, which holds only in-frame ones; the method was immunoSEQ multiplex PCR. The data hold under 100,000 clones, with 80% to 95% observed a single time. This clonotype was obtained from an adult with an advanced solid tumor such as melanoma, head and neck, liver or kidney cancer. The sample consisted of CD4+ or CD8+ T cells sorted from blood, taken in a trial of the OX40 agonist ivuxolimab.

Here the CDR3 DNA reads TGTGCCTGGAGGCCCGAGGGGGGGGCAGCTTACTCTGGGGCCAACGTCCTGACTTTC. Amino acids: CAWRPEGGAAYSGANVLTF. The V gene is TRBV30, the J gene TRBJ2-6, with D tentatively TRBD2 (7 bases). V lost 3 bases, J lost 0 bases, and 21 bases lay in between. Germline V gene data show CDR1 as GTSNPN and CDR2 as SVGIG (reference sequence). The CDR3 is 19 residues long.